These 28 T cell receptor beta chains came from one sample sequenced in a study of cytomegalovirus exposure and HLA in healthy donors. The study ran its PCR with 60 Vbeta and 13 Jbeta primers. TCRdb's copy holds only in-frame clones and misses some; the assay was immunoSEQ multiplex PCR. Here the sample spans about 190,000 clones, 80% to 85% being singletons. Sequencing was carried out using PBMCs. Receptors were obtained from a boy younger than 18 in good health and CMV-seronegative.

A single count supports this clone. This chain connects TRBV5-1 to TRBJ2-1; D remains unclear. CDR3 length: 13 amino acids. V gave up 7 bases and J gave up 3 bases, with 11 bases separating them. Germline CDR1 reads SGHRS; CDR2 reads YFSETQ. The CDR3 sequence: CASAQSGYNEQFF. The CDR3 bases are TGCGCCAGCGCGCAATCCGGCTACAATGAGCAGTTCTTC.

The CDR3 loop reads CASSSGGAYEQFF. The CDR3 DNA reads as TGTGCCAGTAGTAGCGGGGGGGCCTATGAGCAGTTCTTC. This chain connects TRBV19 to TRBJ2-1; TRBD2 matches at 9 bases. The CDR3 sequence is 13 residues long. With 4 bases clipped from V and 8 bases from J, the junction kept 3 bases outside the gene matches. Germline V lookup: CDR1 LNHDA, CDR2 SQIVND (reference sequence).

This chain uses TRBV9 with TRBJ1-6, with D maybe TRBD1 (5 bases). Germline CDR1 reads SGDLS; CDR2 reads YYNGEE. The CDR3 is made up of 15 amino acids. The V and J ends lost 3 bases and 10 bases respectively, with 17 bases between them. The CDR3 coding sequence is TGTGCCAGCAGCGCGGAGGTGGGGGGGGAGTCACCCCTCCACTTT. This encodes CASSAEVGGESPLHF.

This chain links TRBV27 with TRBJ2-3; 7 bases map to TRBD1. V was pared by 5 bases and J by 11 bases, with 10 bases of the junction left unmatched. Germline V gives CDR1 MNHEY, CDR2 SMNVEV (reference sequence). The CDR3 length is 13 residues. CDR3 DNA sequence: TGTGCCAGCAGTAAATCGACAGGGAACGGGCAGTATTTT. Amino acids: CASSKSTGNGQYF.

The V gene is TRBV5-4, the J gene TRBJ2-6, with D perhaps TRBD1 (5 bases). Trimming shortened V by 4 bases and J by 2 bases, and 7 bases separated the two germline ends. This CDR3 has 14 residues. The germline V gene has CDR1 SGHNT and CDR2 YYREEE (reference sequence). The CDR3 spells CASSATAGANVLTF. CDR3 in DNA: TGTGCCAGCAGCGCGACAGCTGGGGCCAACGTCCTGACTTTC.

V is TRBV18 and J is TRBJ2-7; TRBD2 is a possible D gene (5 bases). With 4 bases removed from V and 3 bases from J, the gap between germline ends came to 10 bases. This CDR3 has 13 amino acids. Germline assignment: CDR1 KGHSH and CDR2 LQKENI. CDR3 protein: CASSHRDYYEQYF. In DNA, the CDR3 is TGTGCCAGCTCACACCGGGATTACTACGAGCAGTACTTC.

The rearrangement uses TRBV5-1 and TRBJ2-1, with a weak D call TRBD1 (6 bases). The length of the CDR3 is 12 residues. Germline assignment: CDR1 SGHRS and CDR2 YFSETQ. V was clipped by 7 bases and J by 1 base, with 6 bases between them. CDR3 protein: CASGQSYNEQFF. CDR3 sequence (DNA): TGCGCCAGCGGACAGTCCTACAATGAGCAGTTCTTC.

This clone was found a few times. DNA of the CDR3: TGTGCCAGTAGTATAGGGGGACTCATTTTGGATACGCAGTATTTT. The encoded protein is CASSIGGLILDTQYF. The rearrangement joins TRBV19 to TRBJ2-3, with a weak D call TRBD2 (6 bases). The germline V and J ends were trimmed by 1 base and 6 bases, with 14 bases remaining between them. Germline CDR1 is LNHDA and CDR2 is SQIVND (reference sequence). CDR3 length: 15 residues.

The chain carries TRBV27 and TRBJ2-7, with 12 bases identical to TRBD2. Germline CDR1 is MNHEY and CDR2 is SMNVEV (reference sequence). The CDR3 has 17 amino acids. V lost 5 bases and J lost 4; bases outside the gene matches: 12. In DNA, the CDR3 is TGTGCCAGCAGTCAACAAGACGGACTAGCGGGAAGTTACGAGCAGTACTTC. Encoded protein: CASSQQDGLAGSYEQYF.

The chain employs TRBV12-1 and TRBJ2-5; the D call of TRBD2 is as the table states it, not checked on the DNA. TRBV12-1 is tagged as a pseudogene. This CDR3 spans 12 amino acids. The DNA for the CDR3 is TGTGCCAGCACTAGCGGGAAAGAGACCCAGTACTTC. As protein: CASTSGKETQYF.

This chain connects TRBV10-3 to TRBJ2-7, with 9 bases that match TRBD1. V was clipped by 5 bases and J by 1 base; unmatched bases: 3. The CDR3 runs 14 residues. Germline CDR1 reads ENHRY; CDR2 reads SYGVKD. This CDR3 reads CAISRDRASYEQYF. CDR3 nucleotides: TGTGCCATCAGTCGGGACAGGGCGTCCTACGAGCAGTACTTC.

The gene calls are TRBV27 and TRBJ2-3; D perhaps matches TRBD1 (7 bases). Trimming left V 8 bases short and J 4 bases short, with 25 bases between. This CDR3 spans 17 amino acids. CDR1 and CDR2 (germline): MNHEY, SMNVEV (reference sequence). The CDR3 nucleotides read TGTGCCAGCTATGGACGGGAGACAGGGTTCAACTCAGATACGCAGTATTTT. Encoded protein: CASYGRETGFNSDTQYF.

The chain carries TRBV27 and TRBJ1-2; 7 nucleotides align to TRBD1. CDR3 length equals 13 residues. The V and J ends lost 6 bases and 10 bases, in that order; junction bases with no gene match: 11. The germline V gene has CDR1 MNHEY and CDR2 SMNVEV (reference sequence). CDR3 protein: CASRHDRDSLYTF. CDR3 bases: TGTGCCAGCAGACACGACCGGGACAGCCTCTACACCTTC.

V and J are TRBV7-3 and TRBJ2-1; D not certain. This CDR3 spans 13 amino acids. Germline CDR1 is SGHTA and CDR2 is FQGTGA. The V end lost 4 bases, the J end lost 6 bases, and 10 bases lay between the germline ends. CDR3 in amino acids: CASSSLGLNEQFF. The DNA for the CDR3 is TGTGCCAGCAGCTCCCTGGGCCTCAATGAGCAGTTCTTC.

The V call is TRBV4-3, the J call TRBJ2-1; 7 bases line up with TRBD1. CDR3 length equals 15 residues. The V gene's germline CDR1 is LGHNA and CDR2 YSLEER. Unmatched junction bases numbered 8, after V lost 3 bases and J lost 6 bases. The CDR3, as DNA: TGCGCCAGCAGCCATAGACAGGGAGTTGCCAATGAGCAGTTCTTC. Translated: CASSHRQGVANEQFF.

The rearrangement links TRBV5-1 to TRBJ1-2; the D gene is possibly TRBD1 (5 bases). CDR1 is SGHRS, CDR2 YFSETQ, per germline. V dropped 3 bases and J dropped 2 bases, with 14 bases sitting between them. This CDR3 region has 15 residues. CDR3 DNA sequence: TGCGCCAGCAGCTCCAGGGCAGTCCGCAACTATGGCTACACCTTC. It is translated as CASSSRAVRNYGYTF.

V and J are TRBV20-1 and TRBJ2-1; D is perhaps TRBD1 (6 bases). CDR3 length: 11 amino acids. Germline CDR1 reads DFQATT; CDR2 reads SNEGSKA (reference sequence). The CDR3 is CGCYRDNEQFF. The CDR3 DNA follows: TGCGGGTGCTACAGGGACAATGAGCAGTTCTTC.

The chain is built from TRBV2 and TRBJ2-2, with D unclear. Germline lookup yields CDR1 SNHLY and CDR2 FYNNEI. This CDR3 has 11 residues. Trimming removed 4 bases at V and 8 bases at J, with 5 bases between. CDR3 protein: CASSGRGELFF. The CDR3 DNA follows: TGTGCCAGCAGTGGGCGGGGGGAGCTGTTTTTT.

V and J are TRBV19 and TRBJ1-5; D might be TRBD1 (6 bases). V was pared by 0 bases and J by 2 bases, with 11 bases between. The CDR3 extends over 16 amino acids. The germline V gene has CDR1 LNHDA and CDR2 SQIVND (reference sequence). The chain's CDR3 is CASSIEGKGGNQPQHF. CDR3 sequence (DNA): TGTGCCAGTAGTATAGAGGGTAAGGGGGGCAATCAGCCCCAGCATTTT.

The chain recombines TRBV10-1 with TRBJ1-1; D is undetermined. Germline lookup yields CDR1 WNHNN and CDR2 SYGVQD (reference sequence). Trimming shortened V by 3 bases and J by 6 bases, and 11 bases separated the two germline ends. CDR3 size: 13 residues. The chain's CDR3 is CASSERKRSEAFF. The CDR3 region has the DNA TGCGCCAGCAGTGAAAGAAAGAGGTCTGAAGCTTTCTTT.

A single count supports this clone. V gene TRBV9 combines with J gene TRBJ1-1, with D possibly TRBD1 on 6 matching bases. Germline CDR1 reads SGDLS; CDR2 reads YYNGEE. Deletions cut 3 bases from V and 5 bases from J, with 14 bases between. CDR3 length: 14 residues. DNA for the CDR3: TGTGCCAGCAGCGCCCAGGGGCGGGGGACTGAAGCTTTCTTT. Translating gives CASSAQGRGTEAFF.

The chain links TRBV19 to TRBJ2-7, with D perhaps matching TRBD2 (6 bases). Germline V lookup: CDR1 LNHDA, CDR2 SQIVND (reference sequence). V dropped 7 bases and J dropped 2 bases, with 15 bases sitting between them. The CDR3 spans 14 residues. The CDR3 sequence: CASKVASGPYEQYF. CDR3 nucleotides: TGTGCCAGTAAGGTGGCGAGCGGGCCCTACGAGCAGTACTTC.

V usage is TRBV9 and J usage is TRBJ2-2, with unresolved D. The CDR3 is 16 residues long. The V end lost 0 bases, the J end lost 1 base, and 10 bases lay between the germline ends. CDR1 and CDR2 from the germline V gene are SGDLS and YYNGEE. The CDR3 nucleotides read TGTGCCAGCAGCGTAGAGGCCAGAGGGAACACCGGGGAGCTGTTTTTT. Translating gives CASSVEARGNTGELFF.

The chain uses TRBV6-5 and TRBJ2-1, with 9 bases fitting TRBD1. The germline CDR1 and CDR2 sequences are MNHEY and SVGAGI. This CDR3 is 14 amino acids long. J lost 6 bases, V lost 6 bases, and 6 bases had no gene match. The CDR3: CASSLTGGSNEQFF. The DNA for the CDR3 is TGTGCCAGCAGCCTGACAGGGGGGTCCAATGAGCAGTTCTTC.

This chain connects TRBV28 to TRBJ2-7; TRBD1 agrees at 10 bases. This CDR3 contains 14 residues. The V gene end was trimmed by 7 bases and the J gene end by 4 bases; junction bases not matched to a gene: 7. Per the germline V gene, CDR1 is MDHEN and CDR2 is SYDVKM. CDR3: CASMRTGGRYEQYF. The CDR3 coding sequence is TGTGCCAGCATGAGGACAGGGGGTAGATACGAGCAGTACTTC.

The V and J genes are TRBV5-1 and TRBJ2-7; TRBD2 matches at 13 bases. This CDR3 comprises 15 residues. V shed 0 bases and J 5 bases; nucleotides not matched to a gene: 2. Germline CDR1 and CDR2: SGHRS and YFSETQ. The CDR3 is CASSLEGLAGDEQYF. In nucleotides, the CDR3 is TGCGCCAGCAGCTTGGAAGGACTAGCGGGAGACGAGCAGTACTTC. Variable domain in full (rest from reference TRBV5-1 and TRBJ2-7): KAGVTQTPRYLIKTRGQQVTLSCSPISGHRSVSWYQQTPGQGLQFLFEYFSETQRNKGNFPGRFSGRQFSNSRSEMNVSTLELGDSALYLCASSLEGLAGDEQYFGPGTRLTVT.

CDR3 sequence reads: CSVGLLLDTEAFF. For the CDR3, the DNA is TGCAGCGTTGGCCTACTGTTGGACACTGAAGCTTTCTTT. V usage is TRBV29-1 and J usage is TRBJ1-1; unclear D gene. CDR1 SQVTM and CDR2 ANQGSEA come from the germline V gene. The CDR3 is 13 amino acids. Between the trimmed V and J ends, which lost 4 bases and 3 bases, there was a span of 12 bases.

The genes are TRBV11-3 and TRBJ2-1; D might be TRBD2 (6 bases). CDR1 SGHNT and CDR2 YENEEA come from the germline V gene. Trimming took off 5 bases at V and 8 bases at J, with 19 bases between the two ends. This CDR3 contains 15 residues. The CDR3 sequence: CASSRGRGTLHEQFF. Here the CDR3 DNA reads TGTGCCAGCAGCAGGGGACGGGGGACGTTGCATGAGCAGTTCTTC.